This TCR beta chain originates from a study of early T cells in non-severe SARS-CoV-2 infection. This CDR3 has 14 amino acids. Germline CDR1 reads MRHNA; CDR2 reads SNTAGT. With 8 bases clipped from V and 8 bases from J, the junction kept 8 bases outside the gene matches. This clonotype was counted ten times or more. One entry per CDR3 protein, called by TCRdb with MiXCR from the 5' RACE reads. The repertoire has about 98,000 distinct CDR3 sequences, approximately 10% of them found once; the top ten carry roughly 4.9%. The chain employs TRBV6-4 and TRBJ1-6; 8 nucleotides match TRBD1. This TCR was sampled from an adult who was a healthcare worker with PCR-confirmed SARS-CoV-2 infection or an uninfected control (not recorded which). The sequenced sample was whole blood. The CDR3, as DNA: TGTGCCAGCGGACTACAGGGGGAGGATTCACCCCTCCACTTT. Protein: CASGLQGEDSPLHF.